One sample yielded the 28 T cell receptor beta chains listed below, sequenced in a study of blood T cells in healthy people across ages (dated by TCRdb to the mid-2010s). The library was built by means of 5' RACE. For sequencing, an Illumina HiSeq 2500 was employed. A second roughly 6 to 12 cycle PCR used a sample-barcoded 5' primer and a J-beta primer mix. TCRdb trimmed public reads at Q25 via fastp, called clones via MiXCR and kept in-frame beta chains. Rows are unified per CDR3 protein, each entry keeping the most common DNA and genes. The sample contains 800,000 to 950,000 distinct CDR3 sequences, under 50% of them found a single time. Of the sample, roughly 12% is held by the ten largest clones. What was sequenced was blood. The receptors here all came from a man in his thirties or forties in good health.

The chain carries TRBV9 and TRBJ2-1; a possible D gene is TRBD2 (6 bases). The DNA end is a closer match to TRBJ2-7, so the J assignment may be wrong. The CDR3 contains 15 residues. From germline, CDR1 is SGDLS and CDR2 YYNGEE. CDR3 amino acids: CASSVGRGAYNEQYF. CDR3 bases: TGTGCCAGCAGCGTCGGGAGAGGGGCTTACAATGAGCAGTACTTC.

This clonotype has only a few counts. This CDR3 is CASRGYSNQPQHF. As DNA, the CDR3 is TGTGCCTCGAGGGGATATAGCAATCAGCCCCAGCATTTT. The rearrangement uses TRBV27 and TRBJ1-5; D is perhaps TRBD1 (5 bases). V dropped 11 bases and J dropped 0 bases, with 11 bases sitting between them. CDR3 length: 13 residues. CDR1 is MNHEY, CDR2 SMNVEV, per germline (reference sequence).

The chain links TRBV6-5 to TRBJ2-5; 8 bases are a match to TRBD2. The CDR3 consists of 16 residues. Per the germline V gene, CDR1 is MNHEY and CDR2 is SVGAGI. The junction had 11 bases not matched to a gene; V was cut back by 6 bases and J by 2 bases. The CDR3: CASSLAASGLQETQYF. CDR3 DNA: TGTGCCAGCAGCCTCGCCGCTAGCGGGCTGCAAGAGACCCAGTACTTC.

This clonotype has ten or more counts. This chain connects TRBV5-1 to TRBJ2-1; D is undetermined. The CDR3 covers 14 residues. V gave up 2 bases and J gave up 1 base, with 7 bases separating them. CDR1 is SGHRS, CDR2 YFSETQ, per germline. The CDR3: CASSLVGSYNEQFF. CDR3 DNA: TGCGCCAGCAGCTTAGTAGGGTCCTACAATGAGCAGTTCTTC.

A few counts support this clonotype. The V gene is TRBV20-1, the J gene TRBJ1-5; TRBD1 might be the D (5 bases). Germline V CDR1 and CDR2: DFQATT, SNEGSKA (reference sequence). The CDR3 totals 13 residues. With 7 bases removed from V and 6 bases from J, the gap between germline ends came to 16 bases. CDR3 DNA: TGCAGTGGGGGAGGGGAGATAAGTCAGCCCCAGCATTTT. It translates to CSGGGEISQPQHF.

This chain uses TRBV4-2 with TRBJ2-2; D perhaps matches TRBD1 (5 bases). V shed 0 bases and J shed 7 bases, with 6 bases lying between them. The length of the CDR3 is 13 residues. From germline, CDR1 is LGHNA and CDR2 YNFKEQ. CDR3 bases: TGTGCCAGCAGCCAAGACAGGGACGGGGAGCTGTTTTTT. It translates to CASSQDRDGELFF.

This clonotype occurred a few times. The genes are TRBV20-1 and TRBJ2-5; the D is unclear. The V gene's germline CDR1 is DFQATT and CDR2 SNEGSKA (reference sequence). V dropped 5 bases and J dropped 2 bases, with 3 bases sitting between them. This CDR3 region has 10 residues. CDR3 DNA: TGCAGTGCTCATCAAGAGACCCAGTACTTC. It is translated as CSAHQETQYF.

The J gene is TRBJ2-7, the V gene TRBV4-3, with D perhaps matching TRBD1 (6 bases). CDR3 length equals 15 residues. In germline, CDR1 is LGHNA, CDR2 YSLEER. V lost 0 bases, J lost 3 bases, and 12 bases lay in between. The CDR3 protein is CASSQDGTKYYEQYF. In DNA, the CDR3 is TGCGCCAGCAGCCAAGATGGGACAAAGTACTACGAGCAGTACTTC.

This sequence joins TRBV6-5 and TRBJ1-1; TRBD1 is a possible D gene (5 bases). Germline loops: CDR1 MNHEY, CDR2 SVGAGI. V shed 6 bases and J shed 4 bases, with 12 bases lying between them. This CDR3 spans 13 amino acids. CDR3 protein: CASRTASFTEAFF. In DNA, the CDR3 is TGTGCCAGCAGGACAGCTTCTTTCACTGAAGCTTTCTTT.

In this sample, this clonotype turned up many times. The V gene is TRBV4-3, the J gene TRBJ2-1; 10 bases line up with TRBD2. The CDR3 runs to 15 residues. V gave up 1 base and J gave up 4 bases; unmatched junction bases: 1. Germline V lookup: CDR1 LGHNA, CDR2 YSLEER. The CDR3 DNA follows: TGCGCCAGCAGCCAAGCTAGCGGGGGATACAATGAGCAGTTCTTC. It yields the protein CASSQASGGYNEQFF.

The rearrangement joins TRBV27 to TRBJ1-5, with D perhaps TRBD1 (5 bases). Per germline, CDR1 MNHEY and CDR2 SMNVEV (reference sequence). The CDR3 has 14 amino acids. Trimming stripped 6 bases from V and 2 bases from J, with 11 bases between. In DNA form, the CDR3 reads TGTGCCAGCAGACCGAGGGGTGGCAATCAGCCCCAGCATTTT. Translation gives CASRPRGGNQPQHF.

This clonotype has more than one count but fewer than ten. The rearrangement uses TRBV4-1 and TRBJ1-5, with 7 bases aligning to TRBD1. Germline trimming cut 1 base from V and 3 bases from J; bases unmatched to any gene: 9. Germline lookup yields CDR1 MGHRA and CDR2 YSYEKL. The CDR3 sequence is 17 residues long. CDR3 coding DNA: TGCGCCAGCAGCCAAGCTAGGGGGCGACAGGTCAATCAGCCCCAGCATTTT. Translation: CASSQARGRQVNQPQHF.

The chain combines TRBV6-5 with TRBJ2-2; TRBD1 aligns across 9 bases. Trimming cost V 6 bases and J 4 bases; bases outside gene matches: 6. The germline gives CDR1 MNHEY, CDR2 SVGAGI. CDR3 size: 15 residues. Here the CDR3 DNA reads TGTGCCAGCAGCCTACAGGGGGCAATCACCGGGGAGCTGTTTTTT. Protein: CASSLQGAITGELFF.

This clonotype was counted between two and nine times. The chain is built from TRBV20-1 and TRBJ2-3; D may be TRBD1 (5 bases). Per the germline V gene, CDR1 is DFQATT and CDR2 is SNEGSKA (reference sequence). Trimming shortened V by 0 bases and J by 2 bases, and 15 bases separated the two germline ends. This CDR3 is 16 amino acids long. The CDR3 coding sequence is TGCAGTGCTAGAGATTTAGGGGAAGGAAACACAGATACGCAGTATTTT. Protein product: CSARDLGEGNTDTQYF.

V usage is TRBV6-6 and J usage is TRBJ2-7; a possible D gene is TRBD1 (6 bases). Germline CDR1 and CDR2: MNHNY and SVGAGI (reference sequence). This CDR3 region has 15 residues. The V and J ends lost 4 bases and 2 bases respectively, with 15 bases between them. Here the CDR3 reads CASSFDVTGAYEQYF. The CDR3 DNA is TGTGCCAGCAGTTTCGATGTGACAGGAGCCTACGAGCAGTACTTC.

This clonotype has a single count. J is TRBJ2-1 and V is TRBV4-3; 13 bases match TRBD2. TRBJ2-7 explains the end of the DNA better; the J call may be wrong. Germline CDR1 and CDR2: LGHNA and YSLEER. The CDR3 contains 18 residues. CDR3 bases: TGCGCCAGCAGCCACGGGACTAGCGGGGTGAGCTCCTACAATGAGCAGTACTTC. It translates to CASSHGTSGVSSYNEQYF.

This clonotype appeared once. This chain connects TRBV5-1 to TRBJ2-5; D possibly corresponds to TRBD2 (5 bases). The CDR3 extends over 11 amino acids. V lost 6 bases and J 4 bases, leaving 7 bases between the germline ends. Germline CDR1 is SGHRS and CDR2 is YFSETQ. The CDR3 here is CASKAGETQYF. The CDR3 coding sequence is TGCGCCAGCAAGGCGGGAGAGACCCAGTACTTC.

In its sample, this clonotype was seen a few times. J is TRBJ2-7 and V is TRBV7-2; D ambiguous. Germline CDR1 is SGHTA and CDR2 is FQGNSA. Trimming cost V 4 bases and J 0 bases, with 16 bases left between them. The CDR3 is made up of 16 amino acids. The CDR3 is CASSSITASSSYEQYF. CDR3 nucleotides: TGTGCCAGCAGCTCCATTACAGCCTCGAGCTCCTACGAGCAGTACTTC.

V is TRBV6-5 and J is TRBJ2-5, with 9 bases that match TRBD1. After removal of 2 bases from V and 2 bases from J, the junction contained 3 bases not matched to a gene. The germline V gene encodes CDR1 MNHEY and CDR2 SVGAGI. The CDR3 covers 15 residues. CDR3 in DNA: TGTGCCAGCAGTTACACCGGACAGGGGCAAGAGACCCAGTACTTC. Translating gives CASSYTGQGQETQYF.

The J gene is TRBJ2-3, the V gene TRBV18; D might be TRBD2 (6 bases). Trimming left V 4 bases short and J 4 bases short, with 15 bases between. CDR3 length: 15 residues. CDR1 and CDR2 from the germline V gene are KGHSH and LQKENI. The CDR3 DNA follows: TGTGCCAGCTCACTGTACGGGACTTTATCAGATACGCAGTATTTT. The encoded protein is CASSLYGTLSDTQYF.

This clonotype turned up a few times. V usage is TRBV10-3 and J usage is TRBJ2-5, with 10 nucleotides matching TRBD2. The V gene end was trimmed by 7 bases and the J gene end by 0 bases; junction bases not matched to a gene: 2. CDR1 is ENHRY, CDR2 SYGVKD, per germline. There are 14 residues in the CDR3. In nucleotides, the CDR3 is TGTGCCATCAAGCGGGGGGGAAACCAAGAGACCCAGTACTTC. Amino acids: CAIKRGGNQETQYF.

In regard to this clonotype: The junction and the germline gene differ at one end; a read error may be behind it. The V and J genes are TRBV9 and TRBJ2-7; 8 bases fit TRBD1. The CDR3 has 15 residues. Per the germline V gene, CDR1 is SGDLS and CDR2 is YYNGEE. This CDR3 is CVSSVADRGSYEQYF. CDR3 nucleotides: TGTGTCAGCAGCGTGGCCGACAGGGGTTCCTACGAGCAGTACTTC.

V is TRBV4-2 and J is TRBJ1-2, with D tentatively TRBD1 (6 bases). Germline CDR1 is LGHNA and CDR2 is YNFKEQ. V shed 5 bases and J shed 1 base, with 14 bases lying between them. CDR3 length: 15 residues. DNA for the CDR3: TGTGCCAGCAGCTCCCTCGGGGGGCTTAACTATGGCTACACCTTC. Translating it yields CASSSLGGLNYGYTF.

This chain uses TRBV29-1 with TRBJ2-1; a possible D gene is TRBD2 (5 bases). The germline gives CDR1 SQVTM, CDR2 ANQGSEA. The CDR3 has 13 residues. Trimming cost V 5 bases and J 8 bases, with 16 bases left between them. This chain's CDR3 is CSVSGRERDEQFF. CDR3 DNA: TGCAGCGTTAGTGGGCGCGAGAGGGATGAGCAGTTCTTC.

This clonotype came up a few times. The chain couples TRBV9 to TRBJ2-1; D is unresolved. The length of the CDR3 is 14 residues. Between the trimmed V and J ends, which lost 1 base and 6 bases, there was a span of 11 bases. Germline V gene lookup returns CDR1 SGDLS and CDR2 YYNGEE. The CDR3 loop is CASSVLRDINEQFF. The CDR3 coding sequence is TGTGCCAGCAGCGTACTTCGAGACATCAATGAGCAGTTCTTC.

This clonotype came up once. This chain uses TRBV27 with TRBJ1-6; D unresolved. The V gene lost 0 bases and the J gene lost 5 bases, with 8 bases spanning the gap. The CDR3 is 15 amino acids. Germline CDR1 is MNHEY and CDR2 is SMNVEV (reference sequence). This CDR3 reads CASSLSPLNNSPLHF. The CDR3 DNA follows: TGTGCCAGCAGTTTATCGCCTTTGAATAATTCACCCCTCCACTTT.

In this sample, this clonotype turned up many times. As DNA, the CDR3 is TGCAGCGTTGAAGATGGGACCTCCGAGCAGTACTTC. Translation gives CSVEDGTSEQYF. V is TRBV29-1 and J is TRBJ2-7, with D possibly called TRBD1 or TRBD2 (5 bases each). The V end was cut by 0 bases, the J end by 6 bases, with 9 bases between. The CDR3 totals 12 residues. The V gene's germline CDR1 is SQVTM and CDR2 ANQGSEA.

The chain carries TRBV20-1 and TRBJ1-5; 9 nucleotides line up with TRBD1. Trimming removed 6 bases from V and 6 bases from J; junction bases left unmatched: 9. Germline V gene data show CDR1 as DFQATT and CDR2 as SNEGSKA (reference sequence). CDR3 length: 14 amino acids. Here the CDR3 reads CSAGGQGQVQPQHF. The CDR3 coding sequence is TGCAGTGCGGGAGGACAGGGGCAGGTTCAGCCCCAGCATTTT.